Sequencing of this T cell receptor (beta chain) was carried out in a study of blood T cell repertoires in COVID-19. Method: immunoSEQ multiplex PCR; TCRdb's copy keeps in-frame clones and lacks some. The sample holds more than 250,000 clones; about 87% are singletons and the top ten take approximately 1.6%. Patients from Seattle were sampled longitudinally, starting during active infection. Germline V gives CDR1 MNHNY, CDR2 SVGAGI (reference sequence). J was trimmed by 14 bases and V by 6 bases; bases with no gene match: 16. The CDR3 loop spans 15 amino acids. The gene calls are TRBV6-6 and TRBJ1-6; 7 bases fit TRBD1. This TCR derives from a woman aged 25 to 39 with COVID-19, enrolled during active disease. The sequenced sample was peripheral blood. The CDR3 region is CASRSDREANSALHF. CDR3 nucleotides: TGTGCCAGCAGGAGCGACAGGGAAGCTAATTCGGCCCTCCACTTT.